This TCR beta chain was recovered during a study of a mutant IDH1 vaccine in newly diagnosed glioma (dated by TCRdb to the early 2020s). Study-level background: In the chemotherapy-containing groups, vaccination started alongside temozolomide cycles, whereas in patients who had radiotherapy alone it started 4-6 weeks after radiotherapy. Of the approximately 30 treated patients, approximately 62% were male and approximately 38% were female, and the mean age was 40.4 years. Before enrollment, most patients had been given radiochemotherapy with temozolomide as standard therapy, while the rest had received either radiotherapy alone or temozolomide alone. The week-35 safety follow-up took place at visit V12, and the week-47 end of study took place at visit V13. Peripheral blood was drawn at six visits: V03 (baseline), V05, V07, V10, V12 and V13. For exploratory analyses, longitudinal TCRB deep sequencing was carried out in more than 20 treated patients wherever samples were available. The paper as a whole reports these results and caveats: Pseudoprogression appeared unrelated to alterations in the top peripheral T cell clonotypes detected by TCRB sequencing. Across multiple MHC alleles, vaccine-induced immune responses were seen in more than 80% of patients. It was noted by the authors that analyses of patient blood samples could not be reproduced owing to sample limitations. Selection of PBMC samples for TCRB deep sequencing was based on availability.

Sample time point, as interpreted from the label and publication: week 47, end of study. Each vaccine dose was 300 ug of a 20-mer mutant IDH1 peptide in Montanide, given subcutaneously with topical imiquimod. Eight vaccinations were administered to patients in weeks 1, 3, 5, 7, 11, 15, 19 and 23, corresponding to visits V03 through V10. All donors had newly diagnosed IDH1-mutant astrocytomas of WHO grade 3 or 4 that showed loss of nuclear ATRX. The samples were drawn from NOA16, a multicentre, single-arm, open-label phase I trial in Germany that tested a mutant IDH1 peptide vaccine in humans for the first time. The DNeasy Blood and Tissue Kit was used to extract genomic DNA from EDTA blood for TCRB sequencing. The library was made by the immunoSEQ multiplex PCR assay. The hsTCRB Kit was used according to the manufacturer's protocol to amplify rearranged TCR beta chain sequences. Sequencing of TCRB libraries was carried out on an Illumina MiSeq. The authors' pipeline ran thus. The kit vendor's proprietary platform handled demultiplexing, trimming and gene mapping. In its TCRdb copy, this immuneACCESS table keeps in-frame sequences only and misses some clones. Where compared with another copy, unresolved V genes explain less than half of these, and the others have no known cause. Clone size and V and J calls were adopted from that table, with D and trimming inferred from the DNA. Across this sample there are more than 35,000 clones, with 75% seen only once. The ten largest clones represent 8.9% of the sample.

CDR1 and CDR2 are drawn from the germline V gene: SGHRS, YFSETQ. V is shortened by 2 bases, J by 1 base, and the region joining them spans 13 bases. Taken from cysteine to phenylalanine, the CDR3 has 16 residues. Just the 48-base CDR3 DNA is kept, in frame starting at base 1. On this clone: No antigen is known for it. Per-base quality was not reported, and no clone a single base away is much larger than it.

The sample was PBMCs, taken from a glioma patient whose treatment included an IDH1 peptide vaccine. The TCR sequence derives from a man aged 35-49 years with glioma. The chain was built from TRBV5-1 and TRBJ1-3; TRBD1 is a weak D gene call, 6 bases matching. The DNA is TGCGCCAGCAGCTTAGAGGGGGTGACTTCTGGAAACACCATATATTTT. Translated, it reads CASSLEGVTSGNTIYF.